These 28 T cell receptor beta chains were sequenced from one sample in a study of response to subunit inactivated influenza vaccine listed by TCRdb under 2018. Libraries were constructed by RT-PCR. Sequencing used an Illumina HiSeq 2500. TCRdb trimmed the raw reads at Q25, called clones with MiXCR and kept productive beta chains. For every CDR3 protein sequence, its rows merge into one entry that carries the most common genes and DNA. The sample yields 250,000 to 350,000 distinct CDR3 sequences; about 20% were counted once. The ten largest make up around 10% of the sample. Sequenced here: PBMCs from blood, sampled 21 months after vaccination. The receptors originated from a man aged 50-75 years who received an inactivated influenza vaccine. Donor details come from another sample of the same person, matched by shared clones.

The chain has TRBV7-6 and TRBJ1-4; D is perhaps TRBD1 (5 bases). V was trimmed by 2 bases and J by 13 bases, leaving 20 bases between them. Germline V CDR1 and CDR2: SGHVS, FNYEAQ. The CDR3 contains 15 residues. This CDR3 reads CASSLYDDSPGGLFF. CDR3 bases: TGTGCCAGCAGCTTATATGACGACTCCCCCGGGGGACTGTTTTTT.

This clonotype was counted only a few times. This chain joins TRBV10-3 and TRBJ2-3, with TRBD2 matching 13 bases. There are 16 residues in the CDR3. With V trimmed by 6 bases and J by 2 bases, 5 bases remained unmatched. Germline CDR1 is ENHRY and CDR2 is SYGVKD. The CDR3 spells CAIRRTSGGPTDTQYF. The CDR3 DNA reads as TGTGCCATCAGGAGGACTAGCGGGGGACCCACAGATACGCAGTATTTT.

This clonotype was found many times. The chain has TRBV5-1 and TRBJ1-2; 8 nucleotides agree with TRBD1. Losses at the gene ends were 4 bases for V and 7 bases for J; bases not matched to a gene: 3. The germline gives CDR1 SGHRS, CDR2 YFSETQ. The CDR3 consists of 12 residues. CDR3 sequence (DNA): TGCGCCAGCAGCCCTGGGACAGGTGGCTACACCTTC. It codes for CASSPGTGGYTF.

In its sample, this clonotype was seen many times. The chain has TRBV7-2 and TRBJ1-6; D call uncertain. The CDR3 covers 13 residues. Germline V lookup: CDR1 SGHTA, CDR2 FQGNSA. V was trimmed by 3 bases and J by 10 bases, leaving 10 bases between them. CDR3 protein: CASSFAPWSPLHF. In DNA form, the CDR3 reads TGTGCCAGCAGCTTTGCCCCCTGGTCACCCCTCCACTTT.

V gene TRBV5-1 combines with J gene TRBJ2-5; D is perhaps TRBD1 or TRBD2 (5 bases each). V lost 4 bases to trimming and J lost 4 bases, with 20 bases between them. This CDR3 has 16 residues. Germline V gene data show CDR1 as SGHRS and CDR2 as YFSETQ. DNA for the CDR3: TGCGCCAGCAGCCTACGGACAACTCCCGCGGGAGAGACCCAGTACTTC. Encoded protein: CASSLRTTPAGETQYF.

This clonotype was picked up a small number of times. This chain links TRBV18 with TRBJ2-5, with D maybe TRBD1 (6 bases). The CDR3 length is 15 residues. Deletions cut 5 bases from V and 1 base from J, with 14 bases between. Germline CDR1 and CDR2: KGHSH and LQKENI. The chain's CDR3 is CASSNNRASQETQYF. For the CDR3, the DNA is TGTGCCAGCTCAAACAACAGGGCAAGCCAAGAGACCCAGTACTTC.

This clonotype was observed a few times. Here the CDR3 DNA reads TGTGCCAGCACCCTTAGGACAGGGGGACTGGGCGAGCAGTTCTTC. Protein product: CASTLRTGGLGEQFF. The gene calls are TRBV2 and TRBJ2-1; 10 nucleotides match TRBD1. The CDR3 covers 15 residues. CDR1 and CDR2 (germline): SNHLY, FYNNEI. With V trimmed by 7 bases and J by 10 bases, 13 bases remained unmatched.

This chain links TRBV6-1 with TRBJ2-6, with 8 bases that match TRBD1. This CDR3 spans 18 amino acids. Germline trimming cut 7 bases from V and 0 bases from J; bases unmatched to any gene: 11. Germline V CDR1 and CDR2: MNHNS, SASEGT. CDR3 residues: CASTRGDRGSSGANVLTF. The CDR3 nucleotides are TGTGCCAGCACGAGGGGAGACAGGGGATCCTCTGGGGCCAACGTCCTGACTTTC.

This clonotype has a handful of counts. The V gene is TRBV5-1, the J gene TRBJ2-7; the D is unclear. Per the germline V gene, CDR1 is SGHRS and CDR2 is YFSETQ. V was trimmed by 0 bases and J by 7 bases, leaving 20 bases between them. The CDR3 spans 16 residues. CDR3 protein: CASSLGGSLPTVEQYF. The DNA for the CDR3 is TGCGCCAGCAGCTTGGGAGGATCCCTACCAACGGTAGAGCAGTACTTC.

This chain uses TRBV6-2 or TRBV6-3 with TRBJ1-6; 7 bases are a match to TRBD1. The V segment lost 8 bases and the J segment 5 bases; nucleotides outside the gene matches: 3. CDR3 size: 13 residues. Germline CDR1 and CDR2: MNHEY and SVGEGT. The CDR3 nucleotides read TGTGCCAGCGGGGACAGCAATAATTCACCCCTCCACTTT. This codes for CASGDSNNSPLHF.

The chain combines TRBV5-4 with TRBJ2-1, with D possibly TRBD2 on 5 matching bases. Trimming pared 2 bases from V and 7 bases from J, leaving 16 bases between. The CDR3 sequence is 15 residues long. Germline V CDR1 and CDR2: SGHNT, YYREEE (reference sequence). The CDR3 bases are TGTGCCAGCAGCTTCCGGGATTTTGGGTCGAATGAGCAGTTCTTC. It translates to CASSFRDFGSNEQFF. The complete variable domain, with remaining parts taken from reference TRBV5-4 and TRBJ2-1, reads ETGVTQSPTHLIKTRGQQVTLRCSSQSGHNTVSWYQQALGQGPQFIFQYYREEENGRGNFPPRFSGLQFPNYSSELNVNALELDDSALYLCASSFRDFGSNEQFFGPGTRLTVL.

This clonotype occurred a few times. The J gene is TRBJ2-2, the V gene TRBV20-1; no clear D gene. The CDR3 is made up of 15 amino acids. Germline V gene sequence: CDR1 DFQATT, CDR2 SNEGSKA (reference sequence). V was shortened by 0 bases and J by 8 bases, with 16 bases between the two germline ends. CDR3 DNA sequence: TGCAGTGCTAGAGAGCCCCATCGGCCCCTGGGGGAGCTGTTTTTT. Translated: CSAREPHRPLGELFF.

About this clonotype: This may come from a read error, since a much larger clone is one base off. The J gene is TRBJ1-5, the V gene TRBV20-1; D might be TRBD1 (6 bases). V shed 4 bases and J shed 11 bases, with 18 bases lying between them. Per the germline V gene, CDR1 is DFQATT and CDR2 is SNEGSKA (reference sequence). This CDR3 is built from 13 residues. The CDR3 coding sequence is TGCAGTGCTATTCGCCAGGGGCCCTCGACCCAGCATTTT. Protein sequence: CSAIRQGPSTQHF.

This clonotype was seen a few times. The genes are TRBV6-5 and TRBJ2-7, with D possibly TRBD1 on 5 matching bases. CDR1 and CDR2 (germline): MNHEY, SVGAGI. The CDR3 runs 12 residues. V was pared by 6 bases and J by 0 bases, with 6 bases between. The CDR3 is CASRQGSYEQYF. In DNA, the CDR3 is TGTGCCAGCAGGCAGGGCTCCTACGAGCAGTACTTC.

V gene TRBV4-2 combines with J gene TRBJ1-3; D gene unclear. Germline CDR1 and CDR2: LGHNA and YNFKEQ. Trimming took 0 bases from V and 0 from J, leaving 9 bases between them. The CDR3 has 16 residues. As DNA, the CDR3 is TGTGCCAGCAGCCAAGATCATCTGGGCTCTGGAAACACCATATATTTT. Translated, it gives CASSQDHLGSGNTIYF.

This clonotype came up a few times. The chain combines TRBV20-1 with TRBJ2-7; D call uncertain. The CDR3 spans 14 residues. The V end lost 2 bases, the J end lost 5 bases, and 16 bases lay between the germline ends. Germline-derived CDR1 and CDR2 are DFQATT and SNEGSKA (reference sequence). The CDR3 protein is CSARPRIRLHEQYF. CDR3 nucleotide sequence: TGCAGTGCTAGACCCCGTATCAGGCTACACGAGCAGTACTTC.

This clonotype was seen a few times. The chain recombines TRBV2 with TRBJ1-4; 7 bases agree with TRBD1. After removal of 5 bases from V and 4 bases from J, the junction contained 7 bases not matched to a gene. The CDR3 spans 15 residues. Germline V gene lookup returns CDR1 SNHLY and CDR2 FYNNEI. CDR3 DNA sequence: TGTGCCAGCAGTCTGACAGGGAATTATAATGAAAAACTGTTTTTT. Translated, it gives CASSLTGNYNEKLFF.

This clonotype was recorded many times. V usage is TRBV7-2 and J usage is TRBJ1-2; D not certain. The CDR3 is 14 amino acids. Germline loops: CDR1 SGHTA, CDR2 FQGNSA. V lost 1 base and J 6 bases, leaving 12 bases between the germline ends. For the CDR3, the DNA is TGTGCCAGCAGCTTAGTGGCGGGAGTGGATGGCTACACCTTC. Translation gives CASSLVAGVDGYTF.

The chain is built from TRBV24-1 and TRBJ2-1, with TRBD1 matching 7 bases. Trimming removed 6 bases from V and 8 bases from J; junction bases left unmatched: 12. CDR3 size: 15 residues. CDR1 and CDR2 from the germline V gene are KGHDR and SFDVKD. The CDR3 nucleotides are TGTGCCACCAGTCCAACAGGGACAGCATGGGATGAGCAGTTCTTC. Translation gives CATSPTGTAWDEQFF.

The chain joins TRBV3-1 to TRBJ1-2; TRBD1 agrees at 10 bases. CDR3 length equals 14 residues. V lost 4 bases, J lost 7 bases, and 6 bases stayed unmatched. CDR1 and CDR2 from the germline V gene are LGHDT and YNNKEL (reference sequence). The CDR3 sequence is CASSPDRGLSGYTF. For the CDR3, the DNA is TGTGCCAGCAGCCCAGACAGGGGGCTAAGTGGCTACACCTTC.

This clonotype was seen more than once but under ten times. The chain is built from TRBV7-9 and TRBJ1-1; weak D call: TRBD1 (5 bases). The germline gives CDR1 SEHNR, CDR2 FQNEAQ (reference sequence). Trimming left V 3 bases short and J 3 bases short, with 8 bases between. The CDR3 is 13 residues long. CDR3 sequence: CASSFDSYTEAFF. Here the CDR3 DNA reads TGTGCCAGCAGCTTCGACAGTTACACTGAAGCTTTCTTT.

The chain is built from TRBV5-1 and TRBJ2-3; maybe TRBD2 (6 bases). The V end lost 3 bases, the J end lost 1 base, and 18 bases lay between the germline ends. This CDR3 region has 17 residues. Germline assignment: CDR1 SGHRS and CDR2 YFSETQ. CDR3 nucleotide sequence: TGCGCCAGCAGCTCTACCGCACGGGGGAAGGGCACAGATACGCAGTATTTT. Translating it yields CASSSTARGKGTDTQYF. The full variable domain, its missing parts supplied by reference TRBV5-1 and TRBJ2-3, is KAGVTQTPRYLIKTRGQQVTLSCSPISGHRSVSWYQQTPGQGLQFLFEYFSETQRNKGNFPGRFSGRQFSNSRSEMNVSTLELGDSALYLCASSSTARGKGTDTQYFGPGTRLTVL.

The rearrangement joins TRBV7-9 to TRBJ1-2; TRBD1 aligns across 8 bases. The CDR3 loop spans 15 amino acids. Germline values: CDR1 SEHNR, CDR2 FQNEAQ (reference sequence). J was trimmed by 6 bases and V by 5 bases; bases with no gene match: 11. CDR3: CASSRSYRGYNGYTF. The CDR3 region has the DNA TGTGCCAGCAGCCGTTCGTACAGGGGGTACAATGGCTACACCTTC.

This clonotype appeared a few times. The gene calls are TRBV12-3 or TRBV12-4 and TRBJ1-3, with 8 bases that match TRBD1. The CDR3 sequence is 14 residues long. With V trimmed by 5 bases and J by 2 bases, 2 bases remained unmatched. The CDR3 DNA follows: TGTGCCAGCAGTCAACAGGGGGCTGGAAACACCATATATTTT. Encoded protein: CASSQQGAGNTIYF.

The CDR3 sequence is CSAKGKNSYEQYF. The CDR3 region has the DNA TGCAGTGCTAAAGGAAAGAACTCCTACGAGCAGTACTTC. The gene calls are TRBV20-1 and TRBJ2-7, with D hard to call. Germline V gene sequence: CDR1 DFQATT, CDR2 SNEGSKA (reference sequence). CDR3 size: 13 residues. Trimming stripped 4 bases from V and 0 bases from J, with 10 bases between.

This clonotype was counted once. The chain joins TRBV6-1 to TRBJ2-4; D tentatively fits TRBD1 or TRBD2 (5 bases each). CDR1 and CDR2 from the germline V gene are MNHNS and SASEGT. The length of the CDR3 is 17 residues. V was shortened by 6 bases and J by 0 bases, with 18 bases between the two germline ends. CDR3 bases: TGTGCCAGCAGCCGGGGAACAGGACCCCTAGCCAAAAACATTCAGTACTTC. Its translation is CASSRGTGPLAKNIQYF.

V is TRBV12-3 or TRBV12-4 and J is TRBJ2-3, with D unclear. Trimming pared 3 bases from V and 2 bases from J, leaving 9 bases between. The CDR3 has 14 amino acids. In DNA, the CDR3 is TGTGCCAGCAGTTTCGAACCCTCCACAGATACGCAGTATTTT. It translates to CASSFEPSTDTQYF.

This clonotype has just a few counts. This rearrangement joins TRBV6-1 to TRBJ1-3; D not resolved. The CDR3 is made up of 14 amino acids. V was shortened by 5 bases and J by 0 bases, with 8 bases between the two germline ends. Germline assignment: CDR1 MNHNS and CDR2 SASEGT. CDR3 sequence (DNA): TGTGCCAGCAGTAGTTGGGCCTCTGGAAACACCATATATTTT. This encodes CASSSWASGNTIYF.